The 26 T cell receptor beta chains below were found in one sample sequenced in a study of cytomegalovirus exposure and HLA in healthy donors. Data came from immunoSEQ multiplex PCR; TCRdb stores just in-frame clones and leaves some out. The repertoire has about 360,000 clones, more than 80% of them found once; the top ten carry roughly 0.8%. Sequencing was performed on PBMCs. The source of these receptors is a woman in her late teens or twenties in good health and CMV-seronegative.

This chain connects TRBV28 to TRBJ2-7; TRBD1 matches 8 bases. The CDR3 loop spans 15 amino acids. Looked up from germline, CDR1 is MDHEN and CDR2 is SYDVKM. V was pared by 6 bases and J by 7 bases, with 14 bases of the junction left unmatched. In DNA, the CDR3 is TGTGCCAGCAGCTGGGCGAGGACAGGGCTGAGGGAGCAGTACTTC. Translation: CASSWARTGLREQYF.

The chain carries TRBV6-5 and TRBJ1-6; a weak D match, TRBD1 (6 bases). Looked up from germline, CDR1 is MNHEY and CDR2 is SVGAGI. The V end lost 8 bases, the J end lost 9 bases, and 14 bases lay between the germline ends. The CDR3 runs 13 residues. CDR3 protein: CASSGQGPSPLHF. Written as DNA, the CDR3 is TGTGCCAGCTCGGGGCAGGGGCCTTCACCCCTCCACTTT.

CDR3 DNA sequence: TGTGCCAGCAGTGCGGGGTGGGACAGTATTTATGGCTACACCTTC. This translates into CASSAGWDSIYGYTF. The chain uses TRBV28 and TRBJ1-2; 7 bases match TRBD1. The CDR3 length is 15 residues. The ends lost 5 bases at V and 5 bases at J; junction bases unmatched: 11. The germline CDR1 and CDR2 sequences are MDHEN and SYDVKM.

The chain uses TRBV5-6 and TRBJ2-7; 12 nucleotides match TRBD2. Per the germline V gene, CDR1 is SGHDT and CDR2 is YYEEEE. V lost 3 bases and J lost 3; bases outside the gene matches: 4. CDR3 length: 15 residues. Written as DNA, the CDR3 is TGTGCCAGCAGCTCGACTAGCGGGGGAGACTACGAGCAGTACTTC. The encoded protein is CASSSTSGGDYEQYF. Complete variable domain (other parts from reference TRBV5-6 and TRBJ2-7): DAGVTQSPTHLIKTRGQQVTLRCSPKSGHDTVSWYQQALGQGPQFIFQYYEEEERQRGNFPDRFSGHQFPNYSSELNVNALLLGDSALYLCASSSTSGGDYEQYFGPGTRLTVT.

V gene TRBV18 combines with J gene TRBJ2-7; 8 bases align to TRBD1. Germline CDR1 reads KGHSH; CDR2 reads LQKENI. J lost 0 bases, V lost 3 bases, and 4 bases had no gene match. The CDR3 runs to 15 residues. CDR3 in amino acids: CASSPQTGDSYEQYF. CDR3 in DNA: TGTGCCAGCTCACCCCAGACAGGGGACTCCTACGAGCAGTACTTC.

The chain combines TRBV4-1 with TRBJ2-1; perhaps TRBD2 as D (5 bases). Germline values: CDR1 MGHRA, CDR2 YSYEKL. With 1 base removed from V and 0 bases from J, the gap between germline ends came to 10 bases. The CDR3 has 16 amino acids. CDR3 region: CASSQVVGSSYNEQFF. DNA of the CDR3: TGCGCCAGCAGCCAAGTCGTGGGGAGCTCCTACAATGAGCAGTTCTTC.

The chain joins TRBV7-9 to TRBJ1-5; D is possibly TRBD1 (5 bases). V was shortened by 1 base and J by 13 bases, with 17 bases between the two germline ends. The CDR3 extends over 14 amino acids. From germline, CDR1 is SEHNR and CDR2 FQNEAQ (reference sequence). CDR3 sequence: CASSLEGVQEAQHF. CDR3 sequence (DNA): TGTGCCAGCAGCTTAGAAGGGGTACAAGAGGCTCAGCATTTT.

This chain uses TRBV6-5 with TRBJ2-1, with D perhaps matching TRBD2 (5 bases). CDR3 length: 15 amino acids. V shed 0 bases and J shed 1 base, with 7 bases lying between them. Looked up from germline, CDR1 is MNHEY and CDR2 is SVGAGI. This CDR3 reads CASSYSRGSYNEQFF. DNA of the CDR3: TGTGCCAGCAGTTACTCGCGAGGGTCCTACAATGAGCAGTTCTTC.

This chain joins TRBV11-3 and TRBJ1-6; D remains ambiguous. Germline assignment: CDR1 SGHNT and CDR2 YENEEA. This CDR3 region has 13 residues. The ends were cut back, 5 bases at V and 7 bases at J, with 9 bases in the middle. The CDR3 loop reads CASSTATNSPLHF. CDR3 bases: TGTGCCAGCAGCACCGCAACAAATTCACCCCTCCACTTT.

This rearrangement joins TRBV11-2 to TRBJ1-1; maybe TRBD1 (5 bases). Trimming took 5 bases from V and 4 from J, leaving 14 bases between them. Germline loops: CDR1 SGHAT, CDR2 FQNNGV. This CDR3 region has 14 residues. CDR3 loop: CASSLSRGITEAFF. The CDR3 nucleotides are TGTGCCAGCAGCCTCAGCCGGGGGATCACTGAAGCTTTCTTT.

The genes are TRBV25-1 and TRBJ1-6; D is ambiguous. The CDR3 consists of 17 residues. Looked up from germline, CDR1 is MGHDK and CDR2 is SYGVNS. The germline V and J ends were trimmed by 3 bases and 8 bases, with 20 bases remaining between them. The CDR3 bases are TGTGCCAGCAGTGAGAACCCCCCAGGTAGGAAGGATTCACCCCTCCACTTT. Protein sequence: CASSENPPGRKDSPLHF.

About this clone itself: The sample contains more than one DNA sequence encoding this CDR3. The genes are TRBV30 and TRBJ2-5; the D gene is possibly TRBD1 (6 bases). V lost 0 bases and J lost 5, with 13 bases in between. This CDR3 comprises 14 residues. Germline loops: CDR1 GTSNPN, CDR2 SVGIG (reference sequence). This chain's CDR3 is CAWSVLGQRETQYF. The DNA for the CDR3 is TGTGCCTGGAGTGTATTAGGACAGAGGGAGACCCAGTACTTC.

V usage is TRBV7-6 and J usage is TRBJ2-5; D unresolved. The CDR3 spans 14 residues. The V gene's germline CDR1 is SGHVS and CDR2 FNYEAQ. Deletions cut 5 bases from V and 3 bases from J, with 13 bases between. The DNA of the CDR3 is TGTGCCAGCAGCATGAGCCAATCCAAAGAGACCCAGTACTTC. Translated: CASSMSQSKETQYF.

Here the CDR3 reads CASSLDRVKPEAFF. CDR3 bases: TGTGCCAGCAGTTTGGACAGAGTTAAGCCTGAAGCTTTCTTT. V gene TRBV27 combines with J gene TRBJ1-1; a weak D match, TRBD1 (6 bases). The germline V gene has CDR1 MNHEY and CDR2 SMNVEV (reference sequence). V dropped 3 bases and J dropped 6 bases, with 14 bases sitting between them. This CDR3 has 14 residues.

This clone was seen more than once but under ten times. This rearrangement joins TRBV9 to TRBJ1-2; D remains unclear. This CDR3 region has 13 residues. The V end was cut by 1 base, the J end by 7 bases, with 11 bases between. Germline assignment: CDR1 SGDLS and CDR2 YYNGEE. The CDR3 is CASSVSGGSGYTF. For the CDR3, the DNA is TGTGCCAGCAGCGTATCGGGAGGTAGTGGCTACACCTTC. Variable domain in full (rest from reference TRBV9 and TRBJ1-2): DSGVTQTPKHLITATGQRVTLRCSPRSGDLSVYWYQQSLDQGLQFLIQYYNGEERAKGNILERFSAQQFPDLHSELNLSSLELGDSALYFCASSVSGGSGYTFGSGTRLTVV.

This chain joins TRBV27 and TRBJ2-7; 11 bases are shared with TRBD1. With V trimmed by 4 bases and J by 2 bases, 7 bases remained unmatched. CDR3 length: 16 residues. The V gene's germline CDR1 is MNHEY and CDR2 SMNVEV (reference sequence). CDR3 sequence: CASSWDRGTMTYEQYF. Here the CDR3 DNA reads TGTGCCAGCAGTTGGGACAGGGGGACCATGACCTACGAGCAGTACTTC.

On this clone itself: The CDR3 carries no conserved terminal phenylalanine or tryptophan, so it likely arises from a read error. The limits of the CDR3 on the DNA are not certain, so only TCRdb's listed CDR3 is given. The chain joins TRBV5-4 to TRBJ2-7; the D call TRBD2 from the table was never checked on the DNA. The germline V gene encodes CDR1 SGHNT and CDR2 YYREEE (reference sequence). The CDR3 adds up to 14 amino acids, both ends counted. CDR3 protein: CASSRAGLAGGSSI.

The chain is built from TRBV28 and TRBJ1-2, with unresolved D. Germline V gene data show CDR1 as MDHEN and CDR2 as SYDVKM. Trimming stripped 6 bases from V and 4 bases from J, with 21 bases between. This CDR3 contains 16 residues. CDR3 amino acids: CASSPLGSDLTYGYTF. CDR3 DNA sequence: TGTGCCAGCAGCCCCCTCGGGAGCGATTTGACCTATGGCTACACCTTC.

This clone came up once. The J gene is TRBJ1-4, the V gene TRBV15, with D unclear. Trimming removed 2 bases from V and 7 bases from J, with 17 bases in between. The CDR3 consists of 16 residues. CDR1 and CDR2 from the germline V gene are LNHNV and YYDKDF (reference sequence). The CDR3 sequence is CATSRSPRRESEKLFF. In DNA, the CDR3 is TGTGCCACCAGCAGATCTCCAAGGAGGGAAAGTGAAAAACTGTTTTTT.

This chain connects TRBV6-6 to TRBJ1-2; D is possibly TRBD1 (6 bases). CDR1 MNHNY and CDR2 SVGAGI come from the germline V gene (reference sequence). V was cut by 6 bases and J by 6 bases, with 14 bases left in between. This CDR3 comprises 13 residues. CDR3 in amino acids: CASRLQGIDGYTF. CDR3 sequence (DNA): TGTGCCAGCAGACTACAGGGTATTGATGGCTACACCTTC.

The rearrangement joins TRBV29-1 to TRBJ1-2; D is uncertain. Germline loops: CDR1 SQVTM, CDR2 ANQGSEA. Trimming shortened V by 3 bases and J by 0 bases, and 11 bases separated the two germline ends. CDR3 length: 14 amino acids. DNA of the CDR3: TGCAGCGTTGATCCTCGCGAGGCTAACTATGGCTACACCTTC. Translated, it gives CSVDPREANYGYTF.

V and J are TRBV30 and TRBJ1-3; 7 bases are a match to TRBD1. CDR1 and CDR2 from the germline V gene are GTSNPN and SVGIG (reference sequence). CDR3 length equals 13 residues. The V segment lost 5 bases and the J segment 2 bases; nucleotides outside the gene matches: 3. CDR3 sequence (DNA): TGTGCCTGGGGCCAGGGGGCTGGAAACACCATATATTTT. This gives the protein CAWGQGAGNTIYF.

The rearrangement uses TRBV6-7 and TRBJ1-4; TRBD1 might be the D (5 bases). TRBV6-7 is flagged as an ORF with uncertain function. Trimming cost V 0 bases and J 7 bases, with 12 bases left between them. The CDR3 is 15 amino acids. The CDR3 protein is CASSYSCQGREKLFF. The DNA for the CDR3 is TGTGCCAGCAGTTACTCCTGCCAGGGCCGTGAAAAACTGTTTTTT.

This clone was recorded a few times. The genes are TRBV14 and TRBJ1-3; D remains unclear. CDR1 and CDR2 (germline): SGHDN, FVKESK. Trimming removed 1 base at V and 0 bases at J, with 4 bases between. The CDR3 has 14 amino acids. The CDR3: CASSQGSSGNTIYF. The CDR3 DNA is TGTGCCAGCAGCCAAGGGAGCTCTGGAAACACCATATATTTT.

J is TRBJ1-1 and V is TRBV6-6, with D possibly TRBD1 on 6 matching bases. Germline V lookup: CDR1 MNHNY, CDR2 SVGAGI (reference sequence). The V end was cut by 8 bases, the J end by 1 base, with 17 bases between. This CDR3 spans 15 amino acids. The CDR3 bases are TGTGCCAGCTTCGATCGACAGGCCGAGAACACTGAAGCTTTCTTT. Residues: CASFDRQAENTEAFF.

The V call is TRBV19, the J call TRBJ1-1; the D is unclear. The length of the CDR3 is 16 residues. The V end lost 5 bases, the J end lost 0 bases, and 16 bases lay between the germline ends. Looked up from germline, CDR1 is LNHDA and CDR2 is SQIVND (reference sequence). The CDR3 coding sequence is TGTGCCAGTAGTTTAACTATAGAACATATGAACACTGAAGCTTTCTTT. As protein: CASSLTIEHMNTEAFF.